The 23 T cell receptor beta chains listed next were all sequenced from one sample in a study of blood T cell repertoires in COVID-19. Here immunoSEQ multiplex PCR was the method, and the copy in TCRdb shows in-frame clones only, minus some. The repertoire holds about 91,000 clones, with around nine tenths as singletons. Sequences were obtained from peripheral blood. Every receptor here comes from a man between 70 and 80 years old with acute or convalescent COVID-19.

The CDR3 loop is CASSGTTGGSGEQYV. The DNA for the CDR3 is TGTGCCAGCAGCGGAACCACAGGGGGCAGTGGCGAGCAGTACGTC. The chain carries TRBV5-5 and TRBJ2-7; 9 bases align to TRBD1. Germline CDR1 SGHKS, CDR2 YYEKEE (reference sequence). The trim removed 4 bases at V and 6 bases at J, leaving 11 bases unmatched. This CDR3 comprises 15 residues.

The chain links TRBV19 to TRBJ2-5; perhaps TRBD2 as D (5 bases). This CDR3 has 14 amino acids. CDR1 and CDR2 from the germline V gene are LNHDA and SQIVND (reference sequence). Trimming shortened V by 1 base and J by 5 bases, and 11 bases separated the two germline ends. The CDR3 DNA is TGTGCCAGTAGTATAGCCGTTTGGGAGGAGACCCAGTACTTC. This sequence encodes CASSIAVWEETQYF. Full variable domain (outside the CDR3, taken from reference TRBV19 and TRBJ2-5): DGGITQSPKYLFRKEGQNVTLSCEQNLNHDAMYWYRQDPGQGLRLIYYSQIVNDFQKGDIAEGYSVSREKKESFPLTVTSAQKNPTAFYLCASSIAVWEETQYFGPGTRLLVL.

This clone has only a few counts. The chain joins TRBV3-1 (or the pseudogene TRBV3-2) to TRBJ2-5; 8 nucleotides line up with TRBD1. The germline V gene has CDR1 LGHDT and CDR2 YNNKEL (reference sequence). The CDR3 length is 16 residues. Trimming removed 2 bases from V and 4 bases from J; junction bases left unmatched: 9. Here the CDR3 DNA reads TGTGCCAGCAGCCAACAGGACAGGGAAATTTTAGAGACCCAGTACTTC. Its protein product is CASSQQDREILETQYF.

V gene TRBV11-2 combines with J gene TRBJ2-5, with TRBD2 as a possible D gene (5 bases). Trimming took off 3 bases at V and 5 bases at J, with 16 bases between the two ends. The CDR3 extends over 15 amino acids. Germline loops: CDR1 SGHAT, CDR2 FQNNGV. The CDR3 nucleotides are TGTGCCAGCAGCTTCCGGATCTCGGGGTTGGAGACCCAGTACTTC. Translation: CASSFRISGLETQYF.

The rearrangement uses TRBV5-1 and TRBJ1-5; TRBD1 aligns across 7 bases. This CDR3 contains 16 residues. Germline loops: CDR1 SGHRS, CDR2 YFSETQ. Losses at the gene ends were 2 bases for V and 5 bases for J; bases not matched to a gene: 10. The CDR3 loop is CASSFPRGLVHQPQHF. The CDR3 nucleotides read TGCGCCAGCAGCTTCCCTAGGGGGCTCGTCCATCAGCCCCAGCATTTT.

This clone was observed a single time. This sequence joins TRBV19 and TRBJ2-2; D ambiguous. Trimming shortened V by 5 bases and J by 0 bases, and 16 bases separated the two germline ends. Germline values: CDR1 LNHDA, CDR2 SQIVND (reference sequence). The CDR3 runs 17 residues. CDR3 nucleotides: TGTGCCAGTAGTCAATGGCCCCCCACCACGAACACCGGGGAGCTGTTTTTT. It specifies CASSQWPPTTNTGELFF. The full variable domain, with the rest looked up from reference TRBV19 and TRBJ2-2, is DGGITQSPKYLFRKEGQNVTLSCEQNLNHDAMYWYRQDPGQGLRLIYYSQIVNDFQKGDIAEGYSVSREKKESFPLTVTSAQKNPTAFYLCASSQWPPTTNTGELFFGEGSRLTVL.

The V gene is TRBV18, the J gene TRBJ1-2; 8 bases line up with TRBD1. Looked up from germline, CDR1 is KGHSH and CDR2 is LQKENI. The CDR3 loop spans 15 amino acids. V was pared by 4 bases and J by 1 base, with 5 bases of the junction left unmatched. The CDR3 reads CASSLDRGLNYGYTF. The CDR3 DNA follows: TGTGCCAGCTCACTTGACAGGGGACTTAACTATGGCTACACCTTC.

The sample holds one count of this clone. This chain connects TRBV9 to TRBJ1-6, with D possibly matching TRBD1 (5 bases). CDR3 size: 16 residues. The V end was cut by 4 bases, the J end by 0 bases, with 11 bases between. Germline-derived CDR1 and CDR2 are SGDLS and YYNGEE. Written as DNA, the CDR3 is TGTGCCAGCAGCCCCCACCAGGGCTCCTATAATTCACCCCTCCACTTT. Protein: CASSPHQGSYNSPLHF.

A single count supports this clone. The rearrangement joins TRBV6-2 or TRBV6-3 to TRBJ1-6; 7 bases align to TRBD1. The CDR3 runs 15 residues. After removal of 4 bases from V and 7 bases from J, the junction contained 7 bases not matched to a gene. Germline loops: CDR1 MNHEY, CDR2 SVGEGT. CDR3 nucleotide sequence: TGTGCCAGCAGTTTTGAAGGGGGCCAAAATTCACCCCTCCACTTT. Residues: CASSFEGGQNSPLHF.

The chain has TRBV3-1 (or the pseudogene TRBV3-2) and TRBJ2-3; 9 nucleotides line up with TRBD2. Germline-derived CDR1 and CDR2 are LGHDT and YNNKEL (reference sequence). J was trimmed by 2 bases and V by 5 bases; bases with no gene match: 8. The CDR3 sequence is 16 residues long. CDR3 nucleotides: TGTGCCAGCAGCTCACTTGGGACTAGCCCCACAGATACGCAGTATTTT. It specifies CASSSLGTSPTDTQYF.

The chain combines TRBV5-8 with TRBJ2-2, with 7 bases identical to TRBD1. The J segment lost 8 bases and the V segment lost 2 bases, leaving 6 bases of the junction unmatched. There are 14 residues in the CDR3. Germline V gives CDR1 SGHTS, CDR2 YDEGEE. CDR3 nucleotide sequence: TGTGCCAGCAGCTTACCCGACAGGGCTGGGGAGCTGTTTTTT. Translated: CASSLPDRAGELFF.

This clone has more than one count but fewer than ten. V and J are TRBV30 and TRBJ1-1, with 10 bases that match TRBD1. V lost 2 bases and J lost 3; bases outside the gene matches: 9. This CDR3 spans 16 amino acids. The germline V gene encodes CDR1 GTSNPN and CDR2 SVGIG (reference sequence). The CDR3 nucleotides are TGTGCCTGGAGTCCGGGGACAGGGGACTGGTACACTGAAGCTTTCTTT. Translated: CAWSPGTGDWYTEAFF.

Only a few counts were recorded for this clone. The chain couples TRBV28 to TRBJ1-2; no firm D call. V was pared by 5 bases and J by 2 bases, with 6 bases between. CDR1 is MDHEN, CDR2 SYDVKM, per germline. The CDR3 contains 12 residues. CDR3 nucleotides: TGTGCCAGCAGTAGGGAGAACTATGGCTACACCTTC. It specifies CASSRENYGYTF.

The chain links TRBV4-1 to TRBJ2-1; D is possibly TRBD1 (6 bases). V lost 4 bases and J 6 bases, leaving 16 bases between the germline ends. Germline lookup yields CDR1 MGHRA and CDR2 YSYEKL. There are 15 residues in the CDR3. CDR3 DNA: TGCGCCAGCAGCCTACACGGGTTGGGGGCCAATGAGCAGTTCTTC. Protein product: CASSLHGLGANEQFF.

V gene TRBV30 combines with J gene TRBJ2-6, with TRBD1 identical over 9 bases. The V segment lost 2 bases and the J segment 3 bases; nucleotides outside the gene matches: 5. The CDR3 extends over 16 amino acids. Germline assignment: CDR1 GTSNPN and CDR2 SVGIG (reference sequence). Here the CDR3 reads CAWSRDRVCGANVLTF. Written as DNA, the CDR3 is TGTGCCTGGAGTCGGGACAGGGTCTGTGGGGCCAACGTCCTGACTTTC. The full variable domain, with the rest looked up from reference TRBV30 and TRBJ2-6, is SQTIHQWPATLVQPVGSPLSLECTVEGTSNPNLYWYRQAAGRGLQLLFYSVGIGQISSEVPQNLSASRPQDRQFILSSKKLLLSDSGFYLCAWSRDRVCGANVLTFGAGSRLTVL.

The CDR3 sequence is CATVGGITGELFF. Written as DNA, the CDR3 is TGTGCCACCGTGGGGGGGATCACCGGGGAGCTGTTTTTT. The chain joins TRBV5-4 to TRBJ2-2; TRBD2 matches 7 bases. V was pared by 9 bases and J by 4 bases, with 6 bases of the junction left unmatched. The CDR3 runs 13 residues. Germline V gene lookup returns CDR1 SGHNT and CDR2 YYREEE (reference sequence).

The chain links TRBV18 to TRBJ2-1, with D perhaps matching TRBD1 (5 bases). Trimming took 0 bases from V and 0 from J, leaving 12 bases between them. From germline, CDR1 is KGHSH and CDR2 LQKENI. The CDR3 spans 17 residues. The CDR3 reads CASSPPAGPSSYNEQFF. CDR3 in DNA: TGTGCCAGCTCACCACCGGCAGGGCCTAGCTCCTACAATGAGCAGTTCTTC.

This rearrangement joins TRBV2 to TRBJ1-2, with 8 bases aligning to TRBD1. Germline-derived CDR1 and CDR2 are SNHLY and FYNNEI. V shed 7 bases, J shed 6 bases, and the junction held 4 bases outside the gene matches. The CDR3 contains 12 residues. The CDR3 protein is CASTRTGHGYTF. The CDR3 coding sequence is TGTGCCAGCACTCGGACAGGGCATGGCTACACCTTC.

The chain has TRBV18 and TRBJ2-1, with 10 bases matching TRBD2. Trimming removed 2 bases from V and 7 bases from J; junction bases left unmatched: 5. The CDR3 sequence is 15 residues long. CDR1 KGHSH and CDR2 LQKENI come from the germline V gene. CDR3 in amino acids: CASSPGLAAQNEQFF. CDR3 in DNA: TGTGCCAGCTCACCAGGACTAGCGGCCCAGAATGAGCAGTTCTTC.

The rearrangement joins TRBV5-1 to TRBJ2-7; TRBD2 is a possible D gene (6 bases). The V gene's germline CDR1 is SGHRS and CDR2 YFSETQ. Between the trimmed V and J ends, which lost 4 bases and 3 bases, there was a span of 14 bases. The CDR3 consists of 14 residues. CDR3 region: CASSPGESFYEQYF. The CDR3 DNA reads TGCGCCAGCAGCCCGGGGGAGTCCTTCTACGAGCAGTACTTC.

The chain couples TRBV5-1 to TRBJ1-6, with a possible D match to TRBD1 (5 bases). V dropped 4 bases and J dropped 3 bases, with 14 bases sitting between them. CDR1 and CDR2 (germline): SGHRS, YFSETQ. The length of the CDR3 is 16 residues. CDR3 region: CASSARGGDYNSPLHF. DNA for the CDR3: TGCGCCAGCAGCGCCCGGGGAGGGGACTATAATTCACCCCTCCACTTT. Together with reference TRBV5-1 and TRBJ1-6, the CDR3 gives the full variable domain: KAGVTQTPRYLIKTRGQQVTLSCSPISGHRSVSWYQQTPGQGLQFLFEYFSETQRNKGNFPGRFSGRQFSNSRSEMNVSTLELGDSALYLCASSARGGDYNSPLHFGNGTRLTVT.

The V and J genes are TRBV18 and TRBJ2-1; 7 bases line up with TRBD1. V lost 2 bases, J lost 4 bases, and 5 bases stayed unmatched. CDR1 is KGHSH and CDR2 is LQKENI in the germline V gene. The CDR3 has 15 residues. The CDR3 loop is CASSPRPGQYNEQFF. Written as DNA, the CDR3 is TGTGCCAGCTCACCAAGACCGGGACAGTACAATGAGCAGTTCTTC.

This rearrangement joins TRBV28 to TRBJ2-5, with 11 positions matching TRBD2. The CDR3 is 16 amino acids. Germline V gene data show CDR1 as MDHEN and CDR2 as SYDVKM. V lost 7 bases and J lost 1; bases outside the gene matches: 8. As DNA, the CDR3 is TGTGCCAGCACCTGGGGGCTAGCGGGGGGCCAAGAGACCCAGTACTTC. Its translation is CASTWGLAGGQETQYF.